This is a list of T cell receptor beta chains from one sample in a study of naive and memory T cell subsets. TCRdb fed the UMI-ligation and nested PCR reads into MiXCR, producing one record per CDR3 protein. The sample holds about 85,000 distinct CDR3 sequences; over 10% are singletons and the top ten take roughly 0.84%. Sequenced input: central memory CD4+ T cells from blood. The receptors here all came from a human donor in good health. The CDR3 runs from the conserved cysteine through the conserved F or W. Fields, in order: V gene, J gene, CDR3 protein.

TRBV30	TRBJ1-5	CAWSTGTEQPQHF
TRBV9	TRBJ1-2	CASSPQTGFANYGYTF
TRBV7-7	TRBJ2-7	CASSLGLAGIDEQYF
TRBV29-1	TRBJ1-5	CSVTGGFNQPQHF
TRBV7-6	TRBJ1-3	CASSRDTTSGNTIYF
TRBV24-1	TRBJ2-7	CATSRTSTTPTYEQYF
TRBV10-3	TRBJ2-1	CAISESTGTGSTNEQFF
TRBV5-1	TRBJ2-3	CASSLTASGSNSADTQYF
TRBV6-1	TRBJ2-3	CASRPSGVSTDTQYF
TRBV20-1	TRBJ2-7	CSAPRDRAPYEQYF
TRBV20-1	TRBJ2-1	CSARDLVDGRGRGAHEQFF
TRBV29-1	TRBJ2-1	CSVPGQGQRSSYNEQFF
TRBV27	TRBJ1-3	CASRSGFSGNTIYF
TRBV7-9	TRBJ2-1	CASGSSYNEQFF
TRBV10-3	TRBJ2-1	CAISQPLAGGSYNEQFF
TRBV12-3/TRBV12-4	TRBJ2-3	CASSFDRSISTDTQYF
TRBV6-5	TRBJ2-7	CASSSRGEQYF
TRBV19	TRBJ1-2	CASRYRGEGYGYTF
TRBV6-1	TRBJ2-5	CASSYDRDGRETQYF
TRBV5-4	TRBJ2-1	CASRSDFLQYNEQFF